This T cell receptor (beta chain) was retrieved from a study of blood T cell repertoires in COVID-19. Study-level information: In each case, the material was cDNA or gDNA derived from T cells, B-cell-depleted T cells, or PBMCs.

Sequencing used immunoSEQ multiplex PCR; TCRdb keeps in-frame clones, though not all of them. The table records 110,000 or so clones, more than 70% of them present only once. This clone is a singleton in its sample. V lost 0 bases and J lost 4, with 8 bases in between. Germline CDR1 reads SGHRS; CDR2 reads YFSETQ. The CDR3 has 15 amino acids. The receptor's source is a woman in her seventies who had recovered from COVID-19. The sample taken for sequencing was peripheral blood. The chain uses TRBV5-1 and TRBJ1-6; D not resolved. CDR3 DNA: TGCGCCAGCAGCTTGGGATCGGGATATAATTCACCCCTCCACTTT. It yields the protein CASSLGSGYNSPLHF.